This T cell receptor beta chain was found in a study of T cells in Graves' hyperthyroidism and ophthalmopathy. This clonotype was counted ten times or more. What it binds is unknown. The junction shows a germline mismatch at one end, possibly a read error. Ophthalmopathy patients showed a Clinical Activity Score of at least 3, NOSPECS grade of at least 4 and duration under 3 months. The study excluded patients with uncontrolled infection, other autoimmune disease, pregnancy or lactation. Each diagnosis drew on symptoms, thyroxine, TRAb, thyroid ultrasound and orbital computed tomography findings. Regions amplified from RNA transcripts were the TCR beta CDR3 regions. HTBI primers drove first-round RT-PCR of the TCR CDR3. MiXCR, run by TCRdb on the multiplex PCR reads, gives a single entry per CDR3 protein. Here the sample spans 300,000 or so distinct CDR3 sequences, about a sixth being singletons. The CDR3 covers 13 residues. CDR1 and CDR2 (germline): SNHLY, FYNNEI.

Findings of the study overall: By a 13 V-J model, ophthalmopathy was set apart from stable hyperthyroidism.

J is TRBJ1-2 and V is TRBV2, with D perhaps matching TRBD1 (5 bases). Sample: blood. This receptor was taken from a woman aged 60 to 75 with Graves' ophthalmopathy. The CDR3 sequence: CASSEGLGYGYTF. For the CDR3, the DNA is TGCGCCAGCAGTGAGGGGCTTGGCTATGGCTACACCTTC.